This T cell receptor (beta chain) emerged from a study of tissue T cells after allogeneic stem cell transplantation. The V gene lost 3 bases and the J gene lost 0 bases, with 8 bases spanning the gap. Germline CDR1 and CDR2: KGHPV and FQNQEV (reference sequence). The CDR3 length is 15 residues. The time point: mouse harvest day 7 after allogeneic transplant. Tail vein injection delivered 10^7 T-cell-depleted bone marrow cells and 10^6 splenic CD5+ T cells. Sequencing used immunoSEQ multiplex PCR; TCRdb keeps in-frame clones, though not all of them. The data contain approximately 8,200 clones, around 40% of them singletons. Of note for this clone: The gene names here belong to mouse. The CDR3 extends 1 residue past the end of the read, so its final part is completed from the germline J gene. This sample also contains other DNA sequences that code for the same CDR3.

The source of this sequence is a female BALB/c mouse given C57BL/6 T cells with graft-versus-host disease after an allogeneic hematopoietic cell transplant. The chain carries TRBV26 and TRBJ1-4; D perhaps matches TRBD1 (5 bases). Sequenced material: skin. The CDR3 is CASSLRTISNERLFF. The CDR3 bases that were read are TGTGCCAGCAGTCTCCGGACAATTTCCAACGAAAGATTATTT.